Below are 32 T cell receptor beta chains sequenced from a single sample in a study of T cells in Graves' hyperthyroidism and ophthalmopathy. TCR beta CDR3 regions were amplified from RNA. The HTBI primer set was used in a first-round RT-PCR of the TCR CDR3. TCRdb passed the multiplex PCR reads through MiXCR, listing each CDR3 protein once. In the table there are roughly 720,000 distinct CDR3 sequences, 15% to 20% of which are singletons. Material: blood. Receptors were obtained from a man in his fifties with Graves' hyperthyroidism.

The rearrangement links TRBV2 to TRBJ1-2; 7 bases fit TRBD1. Germline V lookup: CDR1 SNHLY, CDR2 FYNNEI. The CDR3 spans 14 residues. V was pared by 5 bases and J by 4 bases, with 7 bases of the junction left unmatched. CDR3 amino acids: CASSIYRDSYGYTF. As DNA, the CDR3 is TGTGCCAGCAGTATATACAGGGACAGCTATGGCTACACCTTC.

The table lists this clonotype with many counts. The chain links TRBV11-2 to TRBJ1-4; D perhaps matches TRBD1 (6 bases). Germline V gene data show CDR1 as SGHAT and CDR2 as FQNNGV. The CDR3 spans 14 residues. Between the trimmed V and J ends, which lost 3 bases and 8 bases, there was a span of 13 bases. The CDR3: CASSFTGRGEKLFF. CDR3 nucleotides: TGTGCCAGCAGCTTCACAGGGAGGGGGGAAAAACTGTTTTTT.

This clonotype was observed many times. This sequence joins TRBV24-1 and TRBJ2-5, with D possibly being TRBD1 (5 bases). The CDR3 runs to 17 residues. V lost 5 bases to trimming and J lost 3 bases, with 21 bases between them. CDR1 and CDR2 from the germline V gene are KGHDR and SFDVKD. CDR3 protein: CATSGTKPRQRKETQYF. CDR3 DNA: TGTGCCACCAGTGGAACGAAACCCCGACAGCGCAAAGAGACCCAGTACTTC.

This clonotype was picked up many times. V usage is TRBV6-1 and J usage is TRBJ2-2; D is ambiguous. This CDR3 has 16 residues. V was pared by 6 bases and J by 0 bases, with 14 bases between. Germline V gives CDR1 MNHNS, CDR2 SASEGT. CDR3 protein: CASRPVVGSNTGELFF. The DNA of the CDR3 is TGTGCCAGCAGGCCGGTAGTGGGGTCGAACACCGGGGAGCTGTTTTTT.

J is TRBJ1-6 and V is TRBV5-1; D may be TRBD1 (5 bases). The length of the CDR3 is 16 residues. Germline V gene data show CDR1 as SGHRS and CDR2 as YFSETQ. Trimming left V 1 base short and J 10 bases short, with 18 bases between. The CDR3: CASSLSQGFGGSPLHF. For the CDR3, the DNA is TGCGCCAGCAGCTTGAGTCAGGGTTTCGGGGGATCACCCCTCCACTTT.

This clonotype was detected once. This may be a read error: a much more frequent sequence differs by one nucleotide. The chain carries TRBV6-1 and TRBJ2-1; D is perhaps TRBD2 (6 bases). Trimming pared 5 bases from V and 2 bases from J, leaving 19 bases between. The CDR3 has 17 amino acids. Per germline, CDR1 MNHNS and CDR2 SASEGT. The CDR3 loop reads CASSKPPTRSTYNEQFF. The DNA of the CDR3 is TGTGCCAGCAGTAAACCACCGACTAGGAGCACCTACAATGAGCAGTTCTTC.

V and J are TRBV18 and TRBJ2-7; 7 positions match TRBD1. Unmatched junction bases numbered 18, after V lost 3 bases and J lost 1 base. Germline assignment: CDR1 KGHSH and CDR2 LQKENI. This CDR3 has 19 residues. CDR3 coding DNA: TGTGCCAGCTCACCCCCAGTGCGGAATGGCAGGGGGAAATCCTACGAGCAGTACTTC. This codes for CASSPPVRNGRGKSYEQYF.

Concerning this clonotype itself: It may be a read error: a sequence one base away is much more abundant. The chain carries TRBV3-1 and TRBJ2-1; D might be TRBD1 (6 bases). Germline V gene lookup returns CDR1 LGHDT and CDR2 YNNKEL (reference sequence). This CDR3 spans 16 amino acids. With 1 base removed from V and 0 bases from J, the gap between germline ends came to 10 bases. CDR3 region: CASSQGARGSYNEQFF. The CDR3 DNA reads as TGTGCCAGCAGCCAAGGGGCCAGGGGCTCCTACAATGAGCAGTTCTTC.

Ten or more counts support this clonotype. The V call is TRBV6-5, the J call TRBJ2-7; D not certain. The CDR3 loop spans 15 amino acids. The germline V gene has CDR1 MNHEY and CDR2 SVGAGI. The V end was cut by 0 bases, the J end by 6 bases, with 15 bases between. Here the CDR3 reads CASSYSRLLRGEQYF. CDR3 nucleotides: TGTGCCAGCAGTTACTCGCGTCTTCTAAGAGGCGAGCAGTACTTC.

The V gene is TRBV5-1, the J gene TRBJ2-7, with TRBD2 identical over 9 bases. The CDR3 consists of 14 residues. Losses at the gene ends were 0 bases for V and 5 bases for J; bases not matched to a gene: 3. Per germline, CDR1 SGHRS and CDR2 YFSETQ. The CDR3 sequence: CASSLDGLANEQYF. The DNA for the CDR3 is TGCGCCAGCAGCTTGGACGGACTAGCGAACGAGCAGTACTTC.

The chain joins TRBV20-1 to TRBJ1-5; D is ambiguous. V was shortened by 6 bases and J by 9 bases, with 21 bases between the two germline ends. CDR3 length: 14 residues. From germline, CDR1 is DFQATT and CDR2 SNEGSKA (reference sequence). CDR3 sequence: CSATGWDVYGPQHF. CDR3 DNA sequence: TGCAGTGCGACGGGATGGGATGTGTATGGGCCCCAGCATTTT.

On this clonotype itself: This may be a read error: a much more frequent sequence differs by one nucleotide. The chain couples TRBV11-1 to TRBJ2-7, with 8 bases that match TRBD2. The J segment lost 0 bases and the V segment lost 5 bases, leaving 6 bases of the junction unmatched. This CDR3 is built from 15 residues. Germline CDR1 SGHAT, CDR2 FQDESV (reference sequence). CDR3 nucleotides: TGTGCCAGCAGCCGGCCGGGGGGGAGCTCCTACGAGCAGTACTTC. It encodes CASSRPGGSSYEQYF. Full variable domain (missing parts from reference TRBV11-1 and TRBJ2-7): EAEVAQSPRYKITEKSQAVAFWCDPISGHATLYWYRQILGQGPELLVQFQDESVVDDSQLPKDRFSAERLKGVDSTLKIQPAELGDSAMYLCASSRPGGSSYEQYFGPGTRLTVT.

This clonotype has at least ten counts. The gene calls are TRBV7-2 and TRBJ2-1, with 15 bases identical to TRBD2. The J segment lost 6 bases and the V segment lost 0 bases, leaving 9 bases of the junction unmatched. The germline CDR1 and CDR2 sequences are SGHTA and FQGNSA. The CDR3 has 19 amino acids. The CDR3 bases are TGTGCCAGCAGCTTAGCGGGGGGACTAGCGGGAGGCCAAGGCAATGAGCAGTTCTTC. It encodes CASSLAGGLAGGQGNEQFF.

The table lists this clonotype with many counts. DNA of the CDR3: TGTGCCAGCAGCCGGACCCTGACAGGGGCTGGAAACACCATATATTTT. It is translated as CASSRTLTGAGNTIYF. This chain connects TRBV11-2 to TRBJ1-3; 8 bases are a match to TRBD1. V trimming: 5 bases; J trimming: 2 bases; junction bases outside the gene matches: 8. Germline V gene lookup returns CDR1 SGHAT and CDR2 FQNNGV. The CDR3 extends over 16 amino acids.

The chain couples TRBV5-1 to TRBJ1-5; no reliable D call. In germline, CDR1 is SGHRS, CDR2 YFSETQ. The CDR3 has 16 residues. The V and J ends lost 0 bases and 3 bases respectively, with 13 bases between them. CDR3 in amino acids: CASSLVPGGDNQPQHF. The CDR3 region has the DNA TGCGCCAGCAGCTTGGTACCAGGAGGTGACAATCAGCCCCAGCATTTT. The full variable domain, with the rest looked up from reference TRBV5-1 and TRBJ1-5, is KAGVTQTPRYLIKTRGQQVTLSCSPISGHRSVSWYQQTPGQGLQFLFEYFSETQRNKGNFPGRFSGRQFSNSRSEMNVSTLELGDSALYLCASSLVPGGDNQPQHFGDGTRLSIL.

This clonotype was detected ten times or more. At one end, the junction sequence differs from germline, possibly due to a read error. CDR3 region: CASSLVLNTGELFF. CDR3 nucleotides: TGTGCCAGCAGCTTAGTTCTTAACACCGGGGAGCTGTTTTTT. The chain uses TRBV5-1 and TRBJ2-2; no clear D. CDR1 SGHRS and CDR2 YFSETQ come from the germline V gene. This CDR3 is built from 14 residues.

The DNA of the CDR3 is TGCGCCAGCAGCAACGAGCAGGGGGCGAACACTGAAGCTTTCTTT. This encodes CASSNEQGANTEAFF. This chain uses TRBV4-1 with TRBJ1-1; 8 bases map to TRBD1. The CDR3 is 15 residues long. CDR1 MGHRA and CDR2 YSYEKL come from the germline V gene. Trimming cost V 5 bases and J 1 base; bases outside gene matches: 6.

The genes are TRBV5-5 and TRBJ1-2; perhaps TRBD1 as D (5 bases). V was clipped by 0 bases and J by 2 bases, with 11 bases between them. Germline CDR1 reads SGHKS; CDR2 reads YYEKEE (reference sequence). The CDR3 runs 15 residues. CDR3 sequence (DNA): TGTGCCAGCAGCTTGGAAGGGGCTGTAAACTATGGCTACACCTTC. Translating gives CASSLEGAVNYGYTF.

This clonotype came up many times. The gene calls are TRBV19 and TRBJ2-3, with 9 bases fitting TRBD2. From germline, CDR1 is LNHDA and CDR2 SQIVND (reference sequence). The CDR3 is 14 amino acids. V was pared by 7 bases and J by 2 bases, with 4 bases of the junction left unmatched. The CDR3 coding sequence is TGTGCCAGTAATCCTAGCGGGGTCACAGATACGCAGTATTTT. Translating gives CASNPSGVTDTQYF.

The genes are TRBV19 and TRBJ2-2, with TRBD2 as a possible D gene (5 bases). Trimming shortened V by 4 bases and J by 0 bases, and 6 bases separated the two germline ends. The germline CDR1 and CDR2 sequences are LNHDA and SQIVND (reference sequence). The CDR3 has 14 amino acids. The CDR3 region is CASSRTANTGELFF. The CDR3 DNA sequence: TGTGCCAGTAGTAGGACTGCGAACACCGGGGAGCTGTTTTTT.

This clonotype came up many times. The chain recombines TRBV28 with TRBJ1-1; D call uncertain. Germline CDR1 is MDHEN and CDR2 is SYDVKM. The CDR3 spans 14 residues. The germline V and J ends were trimmed by 0 bases and 1 base, with 6 bases remaining between them. DNA for the CDR3: TGTGCCAGCAGTTTATGGCCCAGGAACACTGAAGCTTTCTTT. Encoded protein: CASSLWPRNTEAFF.

This clonotype was picked up many times. CDR3 protein: CATRDGLSYEQYF. The CDR3 nucleotides read TGTGCCACCAGGGACGGACTTTCCTACGAGCAGTACTTC. The J gene is TRBJ2-7, the V gene TRBV28; D may correspond to TRBD1 or TRBD2 (5 bases each). Germline V CDR1 and CDR2: MDHEN, SYDVKM. The CDR3 has 13 amino acids. Trimming removed 10 bases from V and 1 base from J, with 14 bases in between. Filled out from reference TRBV28 and TRBJ2-7, the complete variable domain reads DVKVTQSSRYLVKRTGEKVFLECVQDMDHENMFWYRQDPGLGLRLIYFSYDVKMKEKGDIPEGYSVSREKKERFSLILESASTNQTSMYLCATRDGLSYEQYFGPGTRLTVT.

This clonotype has a count of ten or more. This chain joins TRBV2 and TRBJ2-7; 10 bases line up with TRBD2. The CDR3 spans 14 residues. CDR1 is SNHLY and CDR2 is FYNNEI in the germline V gene. V shed 9 bases, J shed 3 bases, and the junction held 8 bases outside the gene matches. In DNA, the CDR3 is TGTGCCAGTGCCGCTAGCGGGAGTATCTACGAGCAGTACTTC. Encoded protein: CASAASGSIYEQYF.

This clonotype was recorded at least ten times. The rearrangement joins TRBV15 to TRBJ1-6, with D perhaps TRBD1 (5 bases). CDR1 and CDR2 (germline): LNHNV, YYDKDF (reference sequence). V dropped 0 bases and J dropped 9 bases, with 12 bases sitting between them. The CDR3 consists of 15 residues. CDR3 bases: TGTGCCACCAGCAGAGATCCAGGGCCGGGTTCACCCCTCCACTTT. Translated, it gives CATSRDPGPGSPLHF. Using reference TRBV15 and TRBJ1-6 for the parts outside the CDR3, the full variable domain is DAMVIQNPRYQVTQFGKPVTLSCSQTLNHNVMYWYQQKSSQAPKLLFHYYDKDFNNEADTPDNFQSRRPNTSFCFLDIRSPGLGDTAMYLCATSRDPGPGSPLHFGNGTRLTVT.

This clonotype was observed a few times. A read error may explain this, as a much larger clone is one base away. The chain links TRBV2 to TRBJ2-1; TRBD2 matches 7 bases. Germline values: CDR1 SNHLY, CDR2 FYNNEI. V lost 2 bases, J lost 3 bases, and 4 bases stayed unmatched. The CDR3 runs 15 residues. CDR3 region: CASSESLADYNEQFF. The CDR3 DNA is TGTGCCAGCAGTGAAAGTCTAGCGGACTACAATGAGCAGTTCTTC. Using reference TRBV2 and TRBJ2-1 for the parts outside the CDR3, the full variable domain is EPEVTQTPSHQVTQMGQEVILRCVPISNHLYFYWYRQILGQKVEFLVSFYNNEISEKSEIFDDQFSVERPDGSNFTLKIRSTKLEDSAMYFCASSESLADYNEQFFGPGTRLTVL.

This clonotype appeared many times. V is TRBV5-1 and J is TRBJ1-1; unclear D gene. Germline V gives CDR1 SGHRS, CDR2 YFSETQ. V was pared by 2 bases and J by 0 bases, with 8 bases between. The CDR3 loop spans 14 amino acids. CDR3 coding DNA: TGCGCCAGCAGCTTCGCAGACATGAACACTGAAGCTTTCTTT. Amino acids: CASSFADMNTEAFF.

This clonotype was found a few times. The chain links TRBV6-1 to TRBJ2-7; 8 nucleotides line up with TRBD2. This CDR3 is 16 amino acids long. The V and J ends lost 5 bases and 0 bases, in that order; junction bases with no gene match: 9. Germline V gene lookup returns CDR1 MNHNS and CDR2 SASEGT. Here the CDR3 reads CASSRYSGTSSYEQYF. The CDR3 coding sequence is TGTGCCAGCAGTAGATATAGCGGGACCAGCTCCTACGAGCAGTACTTC.

This clonotype has ten or more counts. V gene TRBV18 combines with J gene TRBJ1-1; D is unresolved. The germline CDR1 and CDR2 sequences are KGHSH and LQKENI. V lost 0 bases and J lost 1, with 3 bases in between. This CDR3 is 13 amino acids long. CDR3 sequence: CASSPPENTEAFF. The CDR3 bases are TGTGCCAGCTCACCACCGGAGAACACTGAAGCTTTCTTT.

In this sample, this clonotype turned up a few times. Written as DNA, the CDR3 is TGTGCCAGCAGCTTGTTCTGGAACACTGAAGCTTTCTTT. This sequence encodes CASSLFWNTEAFF. The gene calls are TRBV5-5 and TRBJ1-1; D unresolved. Deletions cut 1 base from V and 1 base from J, with 5 bases between. This CDR3 region has 13 residues. Germline CDR1 SGHKS, CDR2 YYEKEE (reference sequence).

The table lists this clonotype with many counts. This chain joins TRBV7-2 and TRBJ2-1, with D possibly being TRBD2 (5 bases). CDR3 length: 15 residues. V gave up 0 bases and J gave up 2 bases, with 8 bases separating them. CDR1 and CDR2 (germline): SGHTA, FQGNSA. DNA of the CDR3: TGTGCCAGCAGCTTAGCGGGAGACCCCTACAATGAGCAGTTCTTC. Translation gives CASSLAGDPYNEQFF.

There are a few counts of this clonotype. This rearrangement joins TRBV9 to TRBJ2-1; 9 bases map to TRBD2. The V and J ends lost 0 bases and 1 base, in that order; junction bases with no gene match: 5. CDR3 length: 17 residues. In germline, CDR1 is SGDLS, CDR2 YYNGEE. CDR3 nucleotide sequence: TGTGCCAGCAGCGTAGGTGGTAGCGGGAGTTCCTACAATGAGCAGTTCTTC. It encodes CASSVGGSGSSYNEQFF.

This clonotype was counted ten times or more. The V call is TRBV28, the J call TRBJ2-1, with 7 bases that match TRBD2. This CDR3 contains 14 residues. J lost 6 bases, V lost 7 bases, and 9 bases had no gene match. Germline loops: CDR1 MDHEN, CDR2 SYDVKM. CDR3 sequence: CASNWAGVGNEQFF. Written as DNA, the CDR3 is TGTGCCAGCAACTGGGCGGGAGTAGGCAATGAGCAGTTCTTC.